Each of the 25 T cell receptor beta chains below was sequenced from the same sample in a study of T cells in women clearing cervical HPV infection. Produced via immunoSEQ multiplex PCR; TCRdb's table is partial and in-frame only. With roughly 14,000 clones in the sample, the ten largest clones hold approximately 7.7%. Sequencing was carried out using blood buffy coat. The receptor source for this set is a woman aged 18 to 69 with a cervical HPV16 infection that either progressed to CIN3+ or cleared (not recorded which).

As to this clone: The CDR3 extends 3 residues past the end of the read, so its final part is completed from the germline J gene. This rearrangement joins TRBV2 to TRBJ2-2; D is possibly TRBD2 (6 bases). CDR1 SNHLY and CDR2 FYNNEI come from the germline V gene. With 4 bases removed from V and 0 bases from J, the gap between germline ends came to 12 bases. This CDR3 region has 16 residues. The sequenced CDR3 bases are TGTGCCAGCAGTGCCTCCCTAGCGCCGAACACCGGGGAG. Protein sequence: CASSASLAPNTGE. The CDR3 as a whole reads CASSASLAPNTGELFF.

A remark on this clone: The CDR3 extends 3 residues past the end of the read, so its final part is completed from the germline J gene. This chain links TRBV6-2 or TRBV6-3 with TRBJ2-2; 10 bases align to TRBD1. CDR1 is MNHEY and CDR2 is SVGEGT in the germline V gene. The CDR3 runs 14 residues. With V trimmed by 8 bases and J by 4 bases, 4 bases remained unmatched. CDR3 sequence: CASRGQGTTGELFF. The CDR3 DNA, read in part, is TGTGCCAGCCGGGGACAGGGGACCACCGGGGAG.

CDR3 DNA, as far as it was read: TGTGCCAGCAACTATACCGACGATAGCAATCAGCCG. Protein: CASNYTDDSNQP. In full, the CDR3 is CASNYTDDSNQPQYF. The chain joins TRBV7-2 to TRBJ2-3; D unresolved. The CDR3 end falls 3 residues outside the read, so it is completed with the germline J gene. The CDR3 length is 15 residues. The germline V gene has CDR1 SGHTA and CDR2 FQGNSA.

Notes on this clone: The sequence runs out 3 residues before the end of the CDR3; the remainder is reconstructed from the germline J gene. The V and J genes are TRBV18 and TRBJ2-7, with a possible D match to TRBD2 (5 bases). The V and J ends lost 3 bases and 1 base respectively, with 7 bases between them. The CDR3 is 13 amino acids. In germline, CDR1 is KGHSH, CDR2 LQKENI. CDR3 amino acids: CASSPRVSYEQYF. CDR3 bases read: TGTGCCAGCTCACCGCGGGTTTCCTACGAG.

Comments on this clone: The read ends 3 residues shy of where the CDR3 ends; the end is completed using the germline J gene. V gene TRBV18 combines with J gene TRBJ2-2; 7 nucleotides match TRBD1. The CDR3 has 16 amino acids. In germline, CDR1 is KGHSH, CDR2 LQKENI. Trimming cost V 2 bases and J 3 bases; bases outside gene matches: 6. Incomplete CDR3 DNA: TGTGCCAGCTCACCAATAGGGGGCGCCCACACCGGGGAG. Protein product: CASSPIGGAHTGE. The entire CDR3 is CASSPIGGAHTGELFF.

CDR3 protein: CASSLDTNYGYTF. Incomplete CDR3 DNA: TGCGCCAGCAGCTTGGACACTAACTATGGC. The chain links TRBV5-1 to TRBJ1-2; D is unclear. The sequence runs out 3 residues before the end of the CDR3; the remainder is reconstructed from the germline J gene. Trimming removed 0 bases from V and 0 bases from J, with 3 bases in between. The CDR3 has 13 residues. Germline-derived CDR1 and CDR2 are SGHRS and YFSETQ.

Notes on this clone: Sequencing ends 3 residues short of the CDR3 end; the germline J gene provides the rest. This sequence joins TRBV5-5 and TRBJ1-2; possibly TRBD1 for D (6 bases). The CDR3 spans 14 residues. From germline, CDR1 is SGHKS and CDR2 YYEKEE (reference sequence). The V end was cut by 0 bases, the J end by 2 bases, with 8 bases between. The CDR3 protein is CASSLGGQNYGYTF. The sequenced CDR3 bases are TGTGCCAGCAGCTTGGGGGGGCAGAACTATGGC.

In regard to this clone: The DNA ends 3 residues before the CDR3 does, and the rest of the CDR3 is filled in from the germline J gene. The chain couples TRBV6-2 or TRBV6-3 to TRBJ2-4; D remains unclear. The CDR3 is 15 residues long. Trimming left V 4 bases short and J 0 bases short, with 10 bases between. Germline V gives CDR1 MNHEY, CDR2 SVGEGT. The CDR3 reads CASSSPGLAKNIQYF. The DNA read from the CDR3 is TGTGCCAGCAGTTCCCCCGGGTTAGCCAAAAACATT.

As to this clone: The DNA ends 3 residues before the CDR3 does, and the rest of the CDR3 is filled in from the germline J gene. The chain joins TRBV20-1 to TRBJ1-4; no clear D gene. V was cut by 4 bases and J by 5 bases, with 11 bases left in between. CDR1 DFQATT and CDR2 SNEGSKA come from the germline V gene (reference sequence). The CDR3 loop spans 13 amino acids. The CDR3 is CSATRAPNEKLFF. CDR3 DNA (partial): TGCAGTGCTACAAGAGCTCCGAATGAAAAA.

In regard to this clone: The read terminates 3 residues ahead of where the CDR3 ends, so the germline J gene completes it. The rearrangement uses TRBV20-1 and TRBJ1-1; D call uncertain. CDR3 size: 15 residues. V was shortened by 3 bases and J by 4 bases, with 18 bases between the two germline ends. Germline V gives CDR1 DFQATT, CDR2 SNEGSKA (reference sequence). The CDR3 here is CSASPSLLRVTEAFF. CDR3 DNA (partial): TGCAGTGCTAGCCCCAGCTTACTTAGGGTCACTGAA.

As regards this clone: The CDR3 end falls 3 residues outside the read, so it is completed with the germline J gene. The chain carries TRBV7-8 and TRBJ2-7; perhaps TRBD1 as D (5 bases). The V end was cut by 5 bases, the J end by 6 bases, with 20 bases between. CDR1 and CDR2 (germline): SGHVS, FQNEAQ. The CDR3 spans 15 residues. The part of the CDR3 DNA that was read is TGTGCCAGCAGCCCGACGGGCAGGGTTCGAGGCGAG. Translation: CASSPTGRVRGE. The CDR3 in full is CASSPTGRVRGEQYF.

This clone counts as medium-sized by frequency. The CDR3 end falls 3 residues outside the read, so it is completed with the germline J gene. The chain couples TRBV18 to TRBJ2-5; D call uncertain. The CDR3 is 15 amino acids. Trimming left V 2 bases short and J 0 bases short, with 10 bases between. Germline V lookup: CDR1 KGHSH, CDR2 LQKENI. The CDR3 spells CASSPIIVNQETQYF. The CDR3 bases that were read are TGTGCCAGCTCACCAATAATAGTGAACCAAGAGACC.

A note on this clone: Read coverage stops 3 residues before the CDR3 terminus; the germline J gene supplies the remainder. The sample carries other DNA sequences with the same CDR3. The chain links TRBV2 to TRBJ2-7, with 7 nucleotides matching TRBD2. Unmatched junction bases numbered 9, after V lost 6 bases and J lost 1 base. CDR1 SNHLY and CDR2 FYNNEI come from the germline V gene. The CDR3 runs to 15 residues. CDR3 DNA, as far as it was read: TGTGCCAGCAGCCCGACCACTAGCGCGTCCTACGAG. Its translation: CASSPTTSASYE. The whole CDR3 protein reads CASSPTTSASYEQYF. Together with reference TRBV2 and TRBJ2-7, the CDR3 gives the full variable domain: EPEVTQTPSHQVTQMGQEVILRCVPISNHLYFYWYRQILGQKVEFLVSFYNNEISEKSEIFDDQFSVERPDGSNFTLKIRSTKLEDSAMYFCASSPTTSASYEQYFGPGTRLTVT.

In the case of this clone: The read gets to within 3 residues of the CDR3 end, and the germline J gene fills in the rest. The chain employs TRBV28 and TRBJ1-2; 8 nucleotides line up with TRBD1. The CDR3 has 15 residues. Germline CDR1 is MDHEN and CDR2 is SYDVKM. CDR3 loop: CASSLFSTGGEGYTF. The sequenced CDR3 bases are TGTGCCAGCAGTTTATTTTCCACAGGGGGAGAGGGC.

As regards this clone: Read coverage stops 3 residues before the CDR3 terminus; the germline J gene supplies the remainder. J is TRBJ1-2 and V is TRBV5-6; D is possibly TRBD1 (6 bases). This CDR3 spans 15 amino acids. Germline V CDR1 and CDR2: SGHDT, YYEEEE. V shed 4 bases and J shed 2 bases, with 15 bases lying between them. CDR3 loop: CASSVQGSSNYGYTF. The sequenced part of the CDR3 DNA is TGTGCCAGCAGCGTGCAGGGGAGCAGCAACTATGGC. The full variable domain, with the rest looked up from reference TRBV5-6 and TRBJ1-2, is DAGVTQSPTHLIKTRGQQVTLRCSPKSGHDTVSWYQQALGQGPQFIFQYYEEEERQRGNFPDRFSGHQFPNYSSELNVNALLLGDSALYLCASSVQGSSNYGYTFGSGTRLTVV.

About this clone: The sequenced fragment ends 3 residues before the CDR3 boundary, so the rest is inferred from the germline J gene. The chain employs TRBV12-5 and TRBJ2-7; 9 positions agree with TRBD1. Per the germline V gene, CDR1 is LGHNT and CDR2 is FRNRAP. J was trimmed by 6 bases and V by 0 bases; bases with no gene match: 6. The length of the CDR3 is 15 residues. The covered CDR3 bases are TGTGCTAGTGGTTTGGTCGGGACAGGGTTACTCGAG. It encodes CASGLVGTGLLE. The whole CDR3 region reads CASGLVGTGLLEQYF.

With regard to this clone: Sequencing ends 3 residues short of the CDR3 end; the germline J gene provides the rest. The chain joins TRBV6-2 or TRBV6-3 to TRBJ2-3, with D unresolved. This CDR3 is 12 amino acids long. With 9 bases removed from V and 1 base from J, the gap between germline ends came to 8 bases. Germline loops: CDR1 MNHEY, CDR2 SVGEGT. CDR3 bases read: TGTGCCAGTAGATATGGCACAGATACG. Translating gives CASRYGTDT. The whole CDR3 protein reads CASRYGTDTQYF.

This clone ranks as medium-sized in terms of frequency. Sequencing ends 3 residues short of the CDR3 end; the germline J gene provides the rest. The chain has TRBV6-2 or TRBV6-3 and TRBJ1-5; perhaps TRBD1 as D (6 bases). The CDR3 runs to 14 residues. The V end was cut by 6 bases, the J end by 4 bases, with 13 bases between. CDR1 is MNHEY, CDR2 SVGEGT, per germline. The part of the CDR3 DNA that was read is TGTGCCAGCAGATCCTATCAGGGGAATCAGCCC. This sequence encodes CASRSYQGNQP. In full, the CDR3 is CASRSYQGNQPQHF.

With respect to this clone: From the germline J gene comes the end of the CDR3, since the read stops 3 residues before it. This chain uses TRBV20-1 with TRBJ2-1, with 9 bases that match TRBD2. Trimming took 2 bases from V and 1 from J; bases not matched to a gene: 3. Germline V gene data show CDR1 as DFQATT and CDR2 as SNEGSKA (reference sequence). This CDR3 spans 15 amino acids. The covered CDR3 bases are TGCAGTGCTAGATATAGCGGGGGATCCTACAATGAG. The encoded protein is CSARYSGGSYNE. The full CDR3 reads CSARYSGGSYNEQFF.

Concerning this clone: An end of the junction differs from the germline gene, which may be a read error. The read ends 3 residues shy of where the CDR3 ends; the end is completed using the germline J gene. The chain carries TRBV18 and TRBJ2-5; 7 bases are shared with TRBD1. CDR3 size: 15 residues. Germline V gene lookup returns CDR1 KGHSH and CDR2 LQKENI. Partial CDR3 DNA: TGTGCCAGCGCACCTCGGGAAAGAGGGACAGATACC. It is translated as CASAPRERGTDT. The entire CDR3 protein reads CASAPRERGTDTQYF.

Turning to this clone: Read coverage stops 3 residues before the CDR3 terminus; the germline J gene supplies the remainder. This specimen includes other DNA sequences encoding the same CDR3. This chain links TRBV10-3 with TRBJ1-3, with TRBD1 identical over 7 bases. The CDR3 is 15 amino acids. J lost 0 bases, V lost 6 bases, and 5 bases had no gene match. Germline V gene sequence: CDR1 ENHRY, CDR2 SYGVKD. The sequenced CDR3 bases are TGTGCCATCAGAGCGACAGGGAGCTCTGGAAACACC. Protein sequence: CAIRATGSSGNT. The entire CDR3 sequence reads CAIRATGSSGNTIYF.

Incomplete CDR3 DNA: TGCAGCGTTAGGGGTAACCAAGAGACG. It translates to CSVRGNQET. Given in full, the CDR3 is CSVRGNQETQYF. The chain links TRBV29-1 to TRBJ2-3, with D maybe TRBD1 (5 bases). From the germline J gene comes the end of the CDR3, since the read stops 3 residues before it. Germline CDR1 SQVTM, CDR2 ANQGSEA. The CDR3 consists of 12 residues.

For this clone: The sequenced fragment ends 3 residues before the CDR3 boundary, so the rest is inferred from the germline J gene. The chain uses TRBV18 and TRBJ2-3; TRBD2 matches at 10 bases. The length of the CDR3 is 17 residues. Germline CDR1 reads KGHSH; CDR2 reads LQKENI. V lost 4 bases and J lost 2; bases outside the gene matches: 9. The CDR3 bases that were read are TGTGCCAGCTCACTCGATACTAGCGGGACCGACACAGATACG. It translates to CASSLDTSGTDTDT. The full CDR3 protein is CASSLDTSGTDTDTQYF.

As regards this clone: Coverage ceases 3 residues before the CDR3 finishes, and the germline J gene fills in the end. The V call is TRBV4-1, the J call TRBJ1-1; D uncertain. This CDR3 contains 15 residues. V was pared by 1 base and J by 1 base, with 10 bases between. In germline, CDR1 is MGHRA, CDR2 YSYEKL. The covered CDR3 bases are TGCGCCAGCAGCCAAGGAGGGCCCTCGAACACTGAA. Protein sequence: CASSQGGPSNTE. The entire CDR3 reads CASSQGGPSNTEAFF.

CDR3 protein: CSVPGTSGYEQFF. The DNA read from the CDR3 is TGCAGTGTACCCGGGACTAGCGGGTATGAG. The chain carries TRBV20-1 and TRBJ2-1; 12 positions agree with TRBD2. The sequence runs out 3 residues before the end of the CDR3; the remainder is reconstructed from the germline J gene. The CDR3 loop spans 13 amino acids. CDR1 DFQATT and CDR2 SNEGSKA come from the germline V gene (reference sequence). The trim removed 7 bases at V and 8 bases at J, leaving 6 bases unmatched.